These 16 T cell receptor beta chains were sequenced from one sample in a study of cytomegalovirus exposure and HLA in healthy donors. The primer mix had 60 Vbeta and 13 Jbeta primers. Data came from immunoSEQ multiplex PCR; TCRdb stores just in-frame clones and leaves some out. This table has about 170,000 clones, about 79% appearing once. Material: PBMCs. The receptor source for this set is a woman aged 45-65 years in good health and CMV-seronegative.

This CDR3 reads CASSTSGYTF. CDR3 coding DNA: TGTGCCAGCAGCACCTCTGGCTACACCTTC. The V gene is TRBV21-1, the J gene TRBJ1-2. TRBV21-1 is a recognized pseudogene. There are 10 residues in the CDR3.

This sequence joins TRBV7-6 and TRBJ1-1; D is possibly TRBD1 (6 bases). CDR3 length equals 14 residues. Trimming stripped 4 bases from V and 5 bases from J, with 14 bases between. Germline V gene lookup returns CDR1 SGHVS and CDR2 FNYEAQ. The CDR3: CASSSTGLSTEAFF. CDR3 DNA: TGTGCCAGCAGCTCTACAGGGCTTAGTACTGAAGCTTTCTTT.

The gene calls are TRBV6-5 and TRBJ2-7; 8 nucleotides line up with TRBD1. CDR1 MNHEY and CDR2 SVGAGI come from the germline V gene. Unmatched junction bases numbered 8, after V lost 6 bases and J lost 4 bases. The CDR3 sequence is 14 residues long. The CDR3 DNA is TGTGCCAGCAGGCCCCGCCAGGGGGCTTACGAGCAGTACTTC. Translated, it gives CASRPRQGAYEQYF.

This sequence joins TRBV27 and TRBJ2-3; 8 bases are shared with TRBD1. The CDR3 loop spans 14 amino acids. V trimming: 6 bases; J trimming: 6 bases; junction bases outside the gene matches: 8. Germline CDR1 is MNHEY and CDR2 is SMNVEV (reference sequence). The CDR3 loop reads CASRGTGSFDTQYF. CDR3 in DNA: TGTGCCAGCAGAGGGACAGGCTCCTTTGATACGCAGTATTTT.

This rearrangement joins TRBV9 to TRBJ1-1; TRBD1 matches at 8 bases. This CDR3 is built from 16 residues. Germline CDR1 and CDR2: SGDLS and YYNGEE. J lost 5 bases, V lost 2 bases, and 11 bases had no gene match. CDR3 in DNA: TGTGCCAGCAGCGTGGGGGCAGGGGGCTCGGGTACTGAAGCTTTCTTT. It encodes CASSVGAGGSGTEAFF. Full variable domain (missing parts from reference TRBV9 and TRBJ1-1): DSGVTQTPKHLITATGQRVTLRCSPRSGDLSVYWYQQSLDQGLQFLIQYYNGEERAKGNILERFSAQQFPDLHSELNLSSLELGDSALYFCASSVGAGGSGTEAFFGQGTRLTVV.

Concerning this clone: The junction shows a germline mismatch at one end, possibly a read error. This chain connects TRBV7-2 to TRBJ2-1, with TRBD2 identical over 7 bases. This CDR3 contains 16 residues. CDR1 is SGHTA and CDR2 is FQGNSA in the germline V gene. CDR3 region: CASSLVASGSFNEQFF. As DNA, the CDR3 is TGTGCCAGCAGCTTAGTAGCTAGCGGCTCCTTCAATGAGCAGTTCTTC. The variable domain in full, completed from reference TRBV7-2 and TRBJ2-1, reads GAGVSQSPSNKVTEKGKDVELRCDPISGHTALYWYRQSLGQGLEFLIYFQGNSAPDKSGLPSDRFSAERTGGSVSTLTIQRTQQEDSAVYLCASSLVASGSFNEQFFGPGTRLTVL.

V usage is TRBV5-1 and J usage is TRBJ2-7; 10 bases match TRBD1. The CDR3 spans 15 residues. Germline V gives CDR1 SGHRS, CDR2 YFSETQ. The trim removed 0 bases at V and 6 bases at J, leaving 6 bases unmatched. The CDR3 region is CASSLEGQGTSEQYF. CDR3 DNA sequence: TGCGCCAGCAGCTTGGAGGGACAGGGGACCAGCGAGCAGTACTTC.

Only one count was recorded for this clone. The rearrangement uses TRBV5-1 and TRBJ2-1; 11 nucleotides agree with TRBD2. Trimming removed 5 bases from V and 7 bases from J; junction bases left unmatched: 11. The germline gives CDR1 SGHRS, CDR2 YFSETQ. This CDR3 contains 16 residues. CDR3 region: CASRLGGLAEINEQFF. CDR3 DNA: TGCGCCAGCAGGCTAGGGGGACTAGCGGAGATTAATGAGCAGTTCTTC. Variable domain in full (rest from reference TRBV5-1 and TRBJ2-1): KAGVTQTPRYLIKTRGQQVTLSCSPISGHRSVSWYQQTPGQGLQFLFEYFSETQRNKGNFPGRFSGRQFSNSRSEMNVSTLELGDSALYLCASRLGGLAEINEQFFGPGTRLTVL.

The chain uses TRBV7-7 and TRBJ2-1, with D perhaps TRBD2 (6 bases). CDR3 length: 13 residues. V was clipped by 5 bases and J by 5 bases, with 10 bases between them. Germline V lookup: CDR1 SSHAT, CDR2 FNYEAQ (reference sequence). In nucleotides, the CDR3 is TGTGCCAGCAGCGTGGGACTTCACAATGAGCAGTTCTTC. It codes for CASSVGLHNEQFF. The whole variable domain, filled in from reference TRBV7-7 and TRBJ2-1, reads GAGVSQSPRYKVTKRGQDVTLRCDPISSHATLYWYQQALGQGPEFLTYFNYEAQPDKSGLPSDRFSAERPEGSISTLTIQRTEQRDSAMYRCASSVGLHNEQFFGPGTRLTVL.

J is TRBJ1-5 and V is TRBV5-6; TRBD1 agrees at 10 bases. J gave up 11 bases and V 5 bases, and 13 bases lay outside the gene matches. Germline loops: CDR1 SGHDT, CDR2 YYEEEE. CDR3 length: 15 residues. CDR3 DNA: TGTGCCAGCAGTCGTGGACAGGGGGTGAGGTCGTCCCAGCATTTT. It encodes CASSRGQGVRSSQHF. The full variable domain, completed using reference TRBV5-6 and TRBJ1-5, is DAGVTQSPTHLIKTRGQQVTLRCSPKSGHDTVSWYQQALGQGPQFIFQYYEEEERQRGNFPDRFSGHQFPNYSSELNVNALLLGDSALYLCASSRGQGVRSSQHFGDGTRLSIL.

The genes are TRBV7-2 and TRBJ1-6; perhaps TRBD1 as D (5 bases). CDR3 length: 12 amino acids. V shed 4 bases and J shed 10 bases, with 8 bases lying between them. From germline, CDR1 is SGHTA and CDR2 FQGNSA. The CDR3 protein is CASSWGDSPLHF. CDR3 nucleotide sequence: TGTGCCAGCAGCTGGGGGGACTCACCCCTCCACTTT.

The rearrangement joins TRBV30 to TRBJ1-5; maybe TRBD1 (6 bases). Germline CDR1 reads GTSNPN; CDR2 reads SVGIG (reference sequence). The CDR3 is 14 amino acids. V was pared by 5 bases and J by 6 bases, with 17 bases between. The DNA for the CDR3 is TGTGCCTGGGGGGGGGCAGGGAGGGGTCAGCCCCAGCATTTT. Amino acid sequence: CAWGGAGRGQPQHF. Looking up the rest from reference TRBV30 and TRBJ1-5 gives the full variable domain: SQTIHQWPATLVQPVGSPLSLECTVEGTSNPNLYWYRQAAGRGLQLLFYSVGIGQISSEVPQNLSASRPQDRQFILSSKKLLLSDSGFYLCAWGGAGRGQPQHFGDGTRLSIL.

This chain links TRBV2 with TRBJ1-3; 7 bases are a match to TRBD1. Trimming cost V 8 bases and J 4 bases; bases outside gene matches: 8. The CDR3 extends over 14 amino acids. The germline V gene has CDR1 SNHLY and CDR2 FYNNEI. DNA of the CDR3: TGTGCCAGCGACGGGAAGGGGGCGGGAAACACCATATATTTT. Protein: CASDGKGAGNTIYF.

The V gene is TRBV5-1, the J gene TRBJ1-4; D is ambiguous. V was cut by 1 base and J by 5 bases, with 9 bases left in between. Per the germline V gene, CDR1 is SGHRS and CDR2 is YFSETQ. This CDR3 is built from 14 residues. The CDR3 nucleotides read TGCGCCAGCAGCTTGACAGTACTGAATGAAAAACTGTTTTTT. Translation gives CASSLTVLNEKLFF. The complete variable domain, with remaining parts taken from reference TRBV5-1 and TRBJ1-4, reads KAGVTQTPRYLIKTRGQQVTLSCSPISGHRSVSWYQQTPGQGLQFLFEYFSETQRNKGNFPGRFSGRQFSNSRSEMNVSTLELGDSALYLCASSLTVLNEKLFFGSGTQLSVL.

The V and J genes are TRBV4-1 and TRBJ1-4; tentatively, D is TRBD1 (6 bases). Germline CDR1 and CDR2: MGHRA and YSYEKL. Trimming took off 3 bases at V and 8 bases at J, with 16 bases between the two ends. The CDR3 has 15 amino acids. The CDR3 loop is CASSQGTPRGEKLFF. The CDR3 DNA follows: TGCGCCAGCAGCCAGGGGACACCTCGAGGCGAAAAACTGTTTTTT.

This sequence joins TRBV14 and TRBJ2-1, with D perhaps TRBD2 (6 bases). The germline gives CDR1 SGHDN, CDR2 FVKESK. Trimming pared 3 bases from V and 6 bases from J, leaving 18 bases between. CDR3 length: 16 residues. The CDR3: CASSQGLARTLNEQFF. CDR3 DNA: TGTGCCAGCAGCCAGGGCCTAGCGAGAACCCTCAATGAGCAGTTCTTC.